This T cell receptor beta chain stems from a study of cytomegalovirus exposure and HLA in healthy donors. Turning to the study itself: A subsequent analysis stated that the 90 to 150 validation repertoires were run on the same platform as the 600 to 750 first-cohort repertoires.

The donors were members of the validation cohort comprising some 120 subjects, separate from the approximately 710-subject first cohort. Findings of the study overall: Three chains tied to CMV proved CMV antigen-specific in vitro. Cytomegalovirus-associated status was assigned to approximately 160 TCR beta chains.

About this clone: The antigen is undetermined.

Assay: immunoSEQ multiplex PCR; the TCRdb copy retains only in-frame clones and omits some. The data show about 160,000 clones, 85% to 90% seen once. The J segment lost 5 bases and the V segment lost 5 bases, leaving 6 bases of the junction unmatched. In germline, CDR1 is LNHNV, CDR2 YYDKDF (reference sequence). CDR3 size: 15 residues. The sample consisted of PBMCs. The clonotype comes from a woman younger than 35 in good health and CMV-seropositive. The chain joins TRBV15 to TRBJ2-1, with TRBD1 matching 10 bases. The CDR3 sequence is CATSDRDRGNNEQFF. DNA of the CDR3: TGTGCCACCAGCGACCGGGACAGGGGAAACAATGAGCAGTTCTTC.